The source of this T cell receptor (beta chain) is a study of identical twins. This clonotype was counted at least ten times. The CDR3 has 13 residues. Between the trimmed V and J ends, which lost 5 bases and 2 bases, there was a span of 10 bases. Germline V gene sequence: CDR1 SGHRS, CDR2 YFSETQ. TCRdb reanalysed the 5' RACE reads using MiXCR and keeps one entry per CDR3 protein. The sample has under 300,000 distinct CDR3 sequences; over 12% are singletons. The genes are TRBV5-1 and TRBJ2-5, with D possibly being TRBD1 (6 bases). The receptor comes from a woman under 30 in good health. The sequencing input was memory (CD45RO+) T cells sorted from blood. CDR3: CASRPTGQETQYF. The DNA of the CDR3 is TGCGCCAGCAGACCGACAGGTCAAGAGACCCAGTACTTC.